One and the same sample provided the 18 T cell receptor beta chains below, sequenced in a study of shared clonotypes between healthy human individuals. Profiled with immunoSEQ multiplex PCR; TCRdb holds only in-frame clones, not every one. The repertoire has over 1.5 million clones, nearly 99% of them found once; the top ten carry approximately 0.44%. Sequenced: naive CD4+ T cells sorted from blood. Specified subset: CD45RA+ positively selected. These receptors came from a man in his thirties or forties in good health.

The genes are TRBV13 and TRBJ1-2, with 7 bases lining up with TRBD1. The CDR3 spans 15 residues. Per the germline V gene, CDR1 is PRHDT and CDR2 is FYEKMQ (reference sequence). V trimming: 1 base; J trimming: 6 bases; junction bases outside the gene matches: 8. The CDR3, as DNA: TGTGCCAGCAGCTTAGTAAGGGGGCAAGGCGATGGCTACACCTTC. This encodes CASSLVRGQGDGYTF.

The V call is TRBV7-9, the J call TRBJ2-3, with D unclear. V was shortened by 0 bases and J by 2 bases, with 12 bases between the two germline ends. The CDR3 is 16 residues long. The germline V gene has CDR1 SEHNR and CDR2 FQNEAQ (reference sequence). The CDR3 DNA is TGTGCCAGCAGCTTAGCGCCGTTCGAACTCACAGATACGCAGTATTTT. Its protein is CASSLAPFELTDTQYF.

This rearrangement joins TRBV5-4 to TRBJ1-2; the match to TRBD1 covers 7 bases. The CDR3 length is 16 residues. V lost 3 bases to trimming and J lost 7 bases; unmatched junction nucleotides: 15. The V gene's germline CDR1 is SGHNT and CDR2 YYREEE (reference sequence). In nucleotides, the CDR3 is TGTGCCAGCAGCTACGATCCCGGACAGGCCTTGAGTGGCTACACCTTC. Amino acids: CASSYDPGQALSGYTF.

Turning to this clone: The same CDR3 also results from other DNA sequences found in this sample. The genes are TRBV6-5 and TRBJ1-2; D is undetermined. Trimming shortened V by 2 bases and J by 2 bases, and 6 bases separated the two germline ends. This CDR3 comprises 13 residues. CDR1 and CDR2 from the germline V gene are MNHEY and SVGAGI. This chain's CDR3 is CASSYDVNYGYTF. Here the CDR3 DNA reads TGTGCCAGCAGTTACGACGTAAACTATGGCTACACCTTC.

The chain employs TRBV5-5 and TRBJ2-7; the D gene is possibly TRBD2 (7 bases). V gave up 7 bases and J gave up 4 bases, with 21 bases separating them. Germline V gene lookup returns CDR1 SGHKS and CDR2 YYEKEE (reference sequence). The CDR3 has 15 residues. The CDR3 region is CASGRTGGSLYEQYF. The DNA for the CDR3 is TGTGCCAGCGGCCGAACGGGGGGCTCCCTGTACGAGCAGTACTTC.

The chain uses TRBV4-2 and TRBJ1-1; 7 bases match TRBD1. The CDR3 loop spans 15 amino acids. J gave up 1 base and V 0 bases, and 2 bases lay outside the gene matches. The germline gives CDR1 LGHNA, CDR2 YNFKEQ. CDR3: CASSQDGTANTEAFF. Written as DNA, the CDR3 is TGTGCCAGCAGCCAAGATGGGACAGCGAACACTGAAGCTTTCTTT.

In DNA form, the CDR3 reads TGTGCCAGCAGCCCAGGGTTGAATCAGCCCCAGCATTTT. Its translation: CASSPGLNQPQHF. The rearrangement links TRBV5-6 to TRBJ1-5, with D possibly TRBD1 on 5 matching bases. CDR3 length equals 13 residues. Germline values: CDR1 SGHDT, CDR2 YYEEEE. Trimming stripped 4 bases from V and 4 bases from J, with 9 bases between.

CDR3 sequence (DNA): TGTGCCAGCAGCTTATTGGGCGGGGAGCTGTTTTTT. Translation gives CASSLLGGELFF. The chain joins TRBV7-9 to TRBJ2-2; D gene uncertain. Looked up from germline, CDR1 is SEHNR and CDR2 is FQNEAQ (reference sequence). This CDR3 region has 12 residues. Trimming left V 2 bases short and J 7 bases short, with 5 bases between.

DNA of the CDR3: TGCGCCAGCAGCTTGGACCCGCTCCAAAACACCATATATTTT. Its protein is CASSLDPLQNTIYF. The chain recombines TRBV5-1 with TRBJ1-3, with D unresolved. Trimming left V 0 bases short and J 6 bases short, with 10 bases between. Germline values: CDR1 SGHRS, CDR2 YFSETQ. This CDR3 has 14 residues.

The CDR3 sequence is CASTEREAEQFF. The DNA for the CDR3 is TGTGCCAGCACGGAACGGGAGGCCGAGCAGTTCTTC. The chain employs TRBV7-9 and TRBJ2-1, with TRBD2 matching over 7 bases. Germline V CDR1 and CDR2: SEHNR, FQNEAQ (reference sequence). V lost 7 bases to trimming and J lost 10 bases; unmatched junction nucleotides: 7. There are 12 residues in the CDR3.

The chain uses TRBV5-4 and TRBJ2-5, with TRBD1 identical over 11 bases. Germline-derived CDR1 and CDR2 are SGHNT and YYREEE (reference sequence). V was clipped by 4 bases and J by 4 bases; unmatched bases: 6. The CDR3 is made up of 15 amino acids. The DNA for the CDR3 is TGTGCCAGCAGCACCGGACAGGGGGCAGGAGAGACCCAGTACTTC. This codes for CASSTGQGAGETQYF.

The CDR3 DNA is TGTGCCAGCAGTCGACGGTCGAGGGGCAGCTCCTACAATGAGCAGTTCTTC. Translating it yields CASSRRSRGSSYNEQFF. The V call is TRBV25-1, the J call TRBJ2-1; TRBD1 or TRBD2 may be the D gene (5 bases each). Germline V CDR1 and CDR2: MGHDK, SYGVNS. V was clipped by 5 bases and J by 0 bases, with 17 bases between them. There are 17 residues in the CDR3.

The chain links TRBV9 to TRBJ2-3; TRBD1 aligns across 7 bases. Germline CDR1 and CDR2: SGDLS and YYNGEE. This CDR3 is built from 15 residues. The ends lost 0 bases at V and 3 bases at J; junction bases unmatched: 4. The CDR3 reads CASSVVGGKTDTQYF. The CDR3 DNA reads as TGTGCCAGCAGCGTAGTAGGGGGCAAAACAGATACGCAGTATTTT.

The chain joins TRBV5-4 to TRBJ2-3, with 9 bases identical to TRBD1. CDR1 and CDR2 from the germline V gene are SGHNT and YYREEE (reference sequence). Trimming at V came to 4 bases and at J to 6 bases, leaving 6 bases not matched to a gene. CDR3 size: 14 residues. In nucleotides, the CDR3 is TGTGCCAGCAGCCCGAAACAGGGGGCTGATACGCAGTATTTT. This sequence encodes CASSPKQGADTQYF.

V is TRBV28 and J is TRBJ1-2; 7 bases align to TRBD1. This CDR3 is built from 11 residues. The V gene end was trimmed by 6 bases and the J gene end by 12 bases; junction bases not matched to a gene: 7. CDR1 is MDHEN and CDR2 is SYDVKM in the germline V gene. The CDR3: CASSLTGRHTF. The DNA for the CDR3 is TGTGCCAGCAGCCTGACAGGGCGCCACACCTTC.

The chain couples TRBV18 to TRBJ2-1; 10 nucleotides agree with TRBD1. The CDR3 runs 16 residues. V was pared by 3 bases and J by 3 bases, with 5 bases of the junction left unmatched. The germline V gene has CDR1 KGHSH and CDR2 LQKENI. CDR3 protein: CASSPRTGGDYNEQFF. As DNA, the CDR3 is TGTGCCAGCTCACCTCGGACAGGGGGGGACTACAATGAGCAGTTCTTC.

The chain links TRBV11-2 to TRBJ2-5; D possibly matches TRBD1 or TRBD2 (5 bases each). With 5 bases removed from V and 5 bases from J, the gap between germline ends came to 12 bases. This CDR3 is 13 amino acids long. Germline loops: CDR1 SGHAT, CDR2 FQNNGV. The CDR3 region is CASSRGPSETQYF. CDR3 in DNA: TGTGCCAGCAGCAGGGGACCATCCGAGACCCAGTACTTC.

The CDR3 DNA reads as TGTGCCAGCAGGAGCCCCCCTACTGAAGCTTTCTTT. It yields the protein CASRSPPTEAFF. The chain links TRBV6-1 to TRBJ1-1; unclear D gene. This CDR3 is built from 12 residues. Germline loops: CDR1 MNHNS, CDR2 SASEGT. V was pared by 6 bases and J by 5 bases, with 10 bases between.